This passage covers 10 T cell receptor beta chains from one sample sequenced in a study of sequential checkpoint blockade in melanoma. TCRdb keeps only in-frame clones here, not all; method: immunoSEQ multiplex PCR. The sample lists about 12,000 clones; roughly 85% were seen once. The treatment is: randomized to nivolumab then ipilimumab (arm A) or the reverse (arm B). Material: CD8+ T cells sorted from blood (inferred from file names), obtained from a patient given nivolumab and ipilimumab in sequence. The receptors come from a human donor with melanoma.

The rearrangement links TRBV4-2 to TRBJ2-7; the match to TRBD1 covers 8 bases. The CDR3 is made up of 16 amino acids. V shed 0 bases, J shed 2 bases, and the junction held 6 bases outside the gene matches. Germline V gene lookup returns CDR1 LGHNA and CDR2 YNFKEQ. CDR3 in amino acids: CASSQDWDRPTYEQYF. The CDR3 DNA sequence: TGTGCCAGCAGCCAAGATTGGGACAGGCCTACCTACGAGCAGTACTTC.

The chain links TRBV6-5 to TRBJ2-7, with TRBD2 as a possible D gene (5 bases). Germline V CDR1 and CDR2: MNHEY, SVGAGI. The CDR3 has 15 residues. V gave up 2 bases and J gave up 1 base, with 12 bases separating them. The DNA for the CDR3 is TGTGCCAGCAGTTACCACCGGGGATCGTCCTACGAGCAGTACTTC. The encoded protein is CASSYHRGSSYEQYF.

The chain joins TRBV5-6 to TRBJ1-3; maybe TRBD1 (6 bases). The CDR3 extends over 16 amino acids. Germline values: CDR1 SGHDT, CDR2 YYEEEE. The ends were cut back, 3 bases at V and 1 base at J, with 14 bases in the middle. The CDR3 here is CASSWKTGRSGNTIYF. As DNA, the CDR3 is TGTGCCAGCAGCTGGAAAACAGGGCGTTCTGGAAACACCATATATTTT.

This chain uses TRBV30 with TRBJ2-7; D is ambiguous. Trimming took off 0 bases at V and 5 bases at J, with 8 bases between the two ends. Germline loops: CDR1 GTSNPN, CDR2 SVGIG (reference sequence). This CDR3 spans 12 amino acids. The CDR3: CAWSVLVHEQYF. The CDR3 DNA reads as TGTGCCTGGAGTGTACTCGTTCACGAGCAGTACTTC.

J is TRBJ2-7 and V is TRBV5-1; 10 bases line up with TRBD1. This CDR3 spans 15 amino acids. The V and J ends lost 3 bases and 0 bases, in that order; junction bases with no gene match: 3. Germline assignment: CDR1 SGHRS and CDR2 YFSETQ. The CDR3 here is CASSSGQGSSYEQYF. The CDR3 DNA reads TGCGCCAGCAGCTCGGGACAGGGGAGCTCCTACGAGCAGTACTTC.

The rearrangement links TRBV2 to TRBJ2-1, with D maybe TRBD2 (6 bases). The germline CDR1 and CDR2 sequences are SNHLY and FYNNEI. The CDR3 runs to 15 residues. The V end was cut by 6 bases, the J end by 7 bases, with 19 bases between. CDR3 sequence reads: CASRPDSPGGNEQFF. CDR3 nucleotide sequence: TGTGCCAGCAGACCCGACTCGCCTGGGGGGAATGAGCAGTTCTTC.

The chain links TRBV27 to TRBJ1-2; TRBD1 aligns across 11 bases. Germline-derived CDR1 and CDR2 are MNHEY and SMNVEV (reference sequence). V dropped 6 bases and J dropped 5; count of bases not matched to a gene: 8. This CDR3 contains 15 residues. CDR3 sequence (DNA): TGTGCCAGCAGCCCCGGACAGGGGGCGGGATATGGCTACACCTTC. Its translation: CASSPGQGAGYGYTF.

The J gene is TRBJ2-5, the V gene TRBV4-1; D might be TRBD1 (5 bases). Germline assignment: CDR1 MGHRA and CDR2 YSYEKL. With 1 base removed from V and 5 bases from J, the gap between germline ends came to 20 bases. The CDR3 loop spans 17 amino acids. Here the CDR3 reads CASSQVLAAGSRETQYF. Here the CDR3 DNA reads TGCGCCAGCAGCCAAGTTCTTGCAGCAGGGTCTAGGGAGACCCAGTACTTC.

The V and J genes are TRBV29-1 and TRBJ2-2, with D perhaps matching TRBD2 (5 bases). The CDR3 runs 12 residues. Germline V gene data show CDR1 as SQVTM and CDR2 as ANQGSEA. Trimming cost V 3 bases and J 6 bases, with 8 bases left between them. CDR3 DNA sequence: TGCAGCGTTGATTCCGGGGCCGGGGAGCTGTTTTTT. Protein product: CSVDSGAGELFF.

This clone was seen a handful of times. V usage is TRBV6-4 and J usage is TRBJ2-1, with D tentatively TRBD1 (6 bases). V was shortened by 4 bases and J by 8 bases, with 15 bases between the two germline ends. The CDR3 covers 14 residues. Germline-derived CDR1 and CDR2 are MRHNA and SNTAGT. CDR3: CASSVNNRVDEQFF. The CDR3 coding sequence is TGTGCCAGCAGTGTTAATAACAGGGTCGATGAGCAGTTCTTC.